This TCR beta chain emerged from a study of cytomegalovirus exposure and HLA in healthy donors. TCRdb's copy holds only in-frame clones and misses some; the assay was immunoSEQ multiplex PCR. The sample has about 68,000 clones, around 97% seen once. The V end lost 1 base, the J end lost 4 bases, and 13 bases lay between the germline ends. From germline, CDR1 is MGHRA and CDR2 YSYEKL. This CDR3 has 16 residues. The chain combines TRBV4-1 with TRBJ1-4; perhaps TRBD1 as D (5 bases). This TCR was sampled from a man aged 18 to 30 in good health and CMV-seronegative. Sequencing used PBMCs. This CDR3 is CASSQAREAGNEKLFF. CDR3 sequence (DNA): TGCGCCAGCAGCCAAGCCAGGGAGGCCGGTAATGAAAAACTGTTTTTT.